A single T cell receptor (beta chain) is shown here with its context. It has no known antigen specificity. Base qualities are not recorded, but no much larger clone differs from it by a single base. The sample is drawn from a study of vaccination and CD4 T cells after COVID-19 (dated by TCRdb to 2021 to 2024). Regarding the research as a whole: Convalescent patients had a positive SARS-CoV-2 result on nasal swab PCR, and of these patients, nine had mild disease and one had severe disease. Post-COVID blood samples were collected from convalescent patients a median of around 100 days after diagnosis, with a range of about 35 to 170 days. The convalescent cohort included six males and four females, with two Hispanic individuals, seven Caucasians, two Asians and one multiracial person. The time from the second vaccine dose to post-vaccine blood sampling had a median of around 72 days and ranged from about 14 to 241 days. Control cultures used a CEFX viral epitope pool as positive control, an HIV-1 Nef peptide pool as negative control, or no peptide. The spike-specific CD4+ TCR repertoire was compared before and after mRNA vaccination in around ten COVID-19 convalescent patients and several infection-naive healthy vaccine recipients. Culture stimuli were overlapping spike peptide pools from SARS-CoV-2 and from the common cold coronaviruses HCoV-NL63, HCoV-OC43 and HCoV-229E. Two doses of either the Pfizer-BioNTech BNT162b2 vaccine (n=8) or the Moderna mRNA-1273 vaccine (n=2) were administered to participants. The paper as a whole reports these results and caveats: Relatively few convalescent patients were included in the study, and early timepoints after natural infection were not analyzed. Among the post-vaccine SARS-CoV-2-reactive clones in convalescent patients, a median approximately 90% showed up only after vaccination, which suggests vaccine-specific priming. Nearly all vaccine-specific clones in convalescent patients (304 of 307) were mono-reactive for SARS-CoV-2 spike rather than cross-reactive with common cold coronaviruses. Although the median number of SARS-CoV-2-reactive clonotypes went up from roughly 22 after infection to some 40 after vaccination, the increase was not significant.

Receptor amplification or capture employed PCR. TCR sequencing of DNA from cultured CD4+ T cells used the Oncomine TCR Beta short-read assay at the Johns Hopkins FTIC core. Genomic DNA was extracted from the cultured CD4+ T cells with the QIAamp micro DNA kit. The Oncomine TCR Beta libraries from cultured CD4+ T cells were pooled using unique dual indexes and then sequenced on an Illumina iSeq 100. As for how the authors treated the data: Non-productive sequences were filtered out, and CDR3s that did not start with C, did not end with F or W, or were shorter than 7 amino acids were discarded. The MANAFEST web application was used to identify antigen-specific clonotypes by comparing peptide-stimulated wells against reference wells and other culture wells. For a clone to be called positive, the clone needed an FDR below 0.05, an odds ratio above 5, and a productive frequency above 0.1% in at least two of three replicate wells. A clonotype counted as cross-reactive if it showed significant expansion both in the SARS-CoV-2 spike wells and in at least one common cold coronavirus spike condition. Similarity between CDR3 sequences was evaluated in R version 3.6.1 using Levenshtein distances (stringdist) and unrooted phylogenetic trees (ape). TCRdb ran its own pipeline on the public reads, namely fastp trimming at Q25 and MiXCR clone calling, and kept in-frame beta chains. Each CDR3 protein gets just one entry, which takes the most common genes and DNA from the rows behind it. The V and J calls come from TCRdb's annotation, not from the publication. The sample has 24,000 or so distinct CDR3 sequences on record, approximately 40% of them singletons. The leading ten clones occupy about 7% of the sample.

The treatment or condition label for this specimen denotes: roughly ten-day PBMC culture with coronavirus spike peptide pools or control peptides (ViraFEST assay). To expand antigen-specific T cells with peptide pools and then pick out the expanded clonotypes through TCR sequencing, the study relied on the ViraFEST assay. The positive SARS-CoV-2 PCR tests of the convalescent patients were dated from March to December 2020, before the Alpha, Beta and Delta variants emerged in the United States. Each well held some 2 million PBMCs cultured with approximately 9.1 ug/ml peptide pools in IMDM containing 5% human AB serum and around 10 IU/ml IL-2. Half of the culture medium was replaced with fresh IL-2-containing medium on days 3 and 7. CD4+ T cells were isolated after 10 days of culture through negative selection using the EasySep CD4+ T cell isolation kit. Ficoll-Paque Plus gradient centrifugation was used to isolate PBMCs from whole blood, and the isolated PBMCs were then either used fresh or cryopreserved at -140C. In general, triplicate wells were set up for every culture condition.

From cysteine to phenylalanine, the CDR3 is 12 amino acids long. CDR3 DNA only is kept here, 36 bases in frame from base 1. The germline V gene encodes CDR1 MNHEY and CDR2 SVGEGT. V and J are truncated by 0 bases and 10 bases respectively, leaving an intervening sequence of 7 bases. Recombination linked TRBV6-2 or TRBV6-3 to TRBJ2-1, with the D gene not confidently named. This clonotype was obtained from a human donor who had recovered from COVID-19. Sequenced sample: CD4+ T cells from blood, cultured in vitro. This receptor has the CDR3 CASSYSLSEQFF. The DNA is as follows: TGTGCCAGCAGTTACTCGTTAAGCGAGCAGTTCTTC.